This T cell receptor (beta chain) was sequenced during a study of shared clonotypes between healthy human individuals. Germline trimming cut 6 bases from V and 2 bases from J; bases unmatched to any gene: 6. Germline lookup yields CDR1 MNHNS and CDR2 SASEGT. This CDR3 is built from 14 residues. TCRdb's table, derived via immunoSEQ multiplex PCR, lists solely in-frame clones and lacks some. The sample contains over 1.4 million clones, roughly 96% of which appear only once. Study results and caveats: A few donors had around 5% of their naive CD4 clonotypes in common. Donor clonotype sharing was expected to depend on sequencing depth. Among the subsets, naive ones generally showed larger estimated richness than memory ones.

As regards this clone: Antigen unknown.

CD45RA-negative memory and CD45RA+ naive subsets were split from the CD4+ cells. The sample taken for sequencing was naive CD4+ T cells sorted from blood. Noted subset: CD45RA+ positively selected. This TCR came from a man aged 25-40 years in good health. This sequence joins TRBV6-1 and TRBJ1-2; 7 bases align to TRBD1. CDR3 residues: CASRTRDRNYGYTF. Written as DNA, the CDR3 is TGTGCCAGCAGAACCCGGGACAGAAACTATGGCTACACCTTC.